The clone carrying this TCR beta chain was detected only once. Antigen specificity is unknown. Overlapping HIV-1 Gag 15-mer peptides at about 1 ug per peptide per mL were used. Responding CD4+ T cells were sorted by upregulation of both CD40 ligand and CD69. Donors had undetectable plasma HIV-1 RNA, under 50 copies/mL, for 4+ years. For around 19 hours, CD8-depleted PBMCs received anti-CD28/CD49d costimulation, a CD40-blocking antibody and enfuvirtide. This entry belongs to a study of persistence of HIV-infected CD4 T cells. Whole-study findings and limits: TCRbeta richness was lower in CMV- and Gag-responding cells than in anti-CD3/anti-CD28-responding cells.

The immunoSEQ assay was version 4, run in survey mode. Each sample used up to 1 ug genomic DNA diluted to approximately 9 ng/uL. Clones were sequenced by immunoSEQ multiplex PCR, and TCRdb holds only the in-frame ones, with some missing. The sample records roughly 25,000 clones, about 74% being singletons. The specimen was CD4+ T cells sorted from PBMCs after roughly 17-hour stimulation, collected from a patient who received antiretroviral therapy. This TCR was sampled from an adult man with HIV who was CMV-seropositive.

The CDR3 sequence is CASSLRGLGSYNEQFF. CDR3 sequence (DNA): TGCGCCAGCAGCTTGCGGGGCTTGGGCTCCTACAATGAGCAGTTCTTC. V and J are TRBV5-1 and TRBJ2-1; D is possibly TRBD1 or TRBD2 (5 bases each). Trimming took off 1 base at V and 0 bases at J, with 11 bases between the two ends. Germline V gene data show CDR1 as SGHRS and CDR2 as YFSETQ. There are 16 residues in the CDR3.